What follows describes a single T cell receptor beta chain. The antigen remains undetermined. Trimming took off 6 bases at V and 2 bases at J, with 8 bases between the two ends. The CDR3 spans 14 residues. Germline V gene lookup returns CDR1 MRHNA and CDR2 SNTAGT. The data stem from a study of T cell responses to AZD1222 COVID-19 vaccine. TCRdb's table, derived via immunoSEQ multiplex PCR, lists solely in-frame clones and lacks some. Among approximately 74,000 clones listed, about 90% were seen once. Study findings and constraints: Spike-specific TCR breadth and depth grew following two AZD1222 doses. The peak T cell response came first, and repertoires were sampled only after it.

The sequence came from an adult who received the AZD1222 COVID-19 vaccine. This specimen consisted of peripheral blood, obtained 28 days after the second AZD1222 dose. This chain uses TRBV6-4 with TRBJ2-6, with D possibly being TRBD2 (5 bases). DNA of the CDR3: TGTGCCAGCAGGAGGGATCCTGGGGCCAACGTCCTGACTTTC. This encodes CASRRDPGANVLTF.